This T cell receptor (beta chain) originates from a study of regulatory T cells in long-lasting Graves disease. This clonotype was seen ten or more times. Its specificity is unknown. Arm-PCR of CDR3 regions and iRepertoire HTBI primers were the basis on which TCR beta libraries were built. MiXCR was run by TCRdb on the multiplex PCR reads, yielding one entry per CDR3 protein. The sample lists roughly 350,000 distinct CDR3 sequences, around 15% occurring once. Trimming shortened V by 2 bases and J by 4 bases, and 6 bases separated the two germline ends. The CDR3 consists of 13 residues. Time point given: newly diagnosed GD, antithyroid drugs for less than 3 months. Following extraction of RNA from PBMCs, that RNA was used to make the TCR library. It was American Thyroid Association guidelines that determined Graves' disease diagnosis. The peripheral blood volume drawn was roughly 9.9 milliliters, and it was collected into EDTA tubes.

Notes on the study in general: Shared public clonotypes totalled 2,741 in persistent patients, compared with about a thousand in new patients.

The same specimen was also included in a second study, on T cells in Graves' hyperthyroidism and ophthalmopathy.

This chain uses TRBV12-3 or TRBV12-4 with TRBJ1-5; no definite D call. The sequencing here drew on peripheral blood mononuclear cells (PBMCs), taken at new diagnosis, from a patient treated with antithyroid drugs. The origin of this receptor is a woman aged 18-29 years with Graves disease. This CDR3 reads CASSLTENQPQHF. CDR3 nucleotides: TGTGCCAGCAGTTTAACTGAGAATCAGCCCCAGCATTTT.